The source of this TCR beta chain is a study of blood T cell repertoires in COVID-19. Study in general: Sites across the United States, Italy and Spain contributed samples from acute and convalescent COVID-19.

Profiling relied on immunoSEQ multiplex PCR, and the TCRdb table lists in-frame clones only, not all of them. The table has about 170,000 clones, roughly 86% seen once. The specimen was peripheral blood. The TCR originated in a woman of 80 years or more with COVID-19, enrolled during active disease.

CDR3 nucleotides: TGTGCCAGCAGCCCAAGTGGCGGGAGCTCCTACGAGCAGTACTTC. It codes for CASSPSGGSSYEQYF. V and J are TRBV9 and TRBJ2-7, with 7 bases fitting TRBD2. This CDR3 spans 15 amino acids. Germline values: CDR1 SGDLS, CDR2 YYNGEE. V lost 4 bases to trimming and J lost 0 bases; unmatched junction nucleotides: 7. Full variable domain (remainder filled in from reference TRBV9 and TRBJ2-7): DSGVTQTPKHLITATGQRVTLRCSPRSGDLSVYWYQQSLDQGLQFLIQYYNGEERAKGNILERFSAQQFPDLHSELNLSSLELGDSALYFCASSPSGGSSYEQYFGPGTRLTVT.